This TCR beta chain was recovered during a study of CD8 T cells in Susac syndrome. Per the germline V gene, CDR1 is LGHDT and CDR2 is YNNKEL (reference sequence). The ends were cut back, 1 base at V and 2 bases at J, with 12 bases in the middle. The CDR3 sequence is 15 residues long. About 0.5 to 1 ug RNA was reverse transcribed with random hexamers. A single record per CDR3 protein comes from TCRdb applying MiXCR to the immunoSEQ multiplex PCR reads. The data show some 120,000 distinct CDR3 sequences, 90% to 95% seen once. The rearrangement uses TRBV3-1 and TRBJ2-7; D ambiguous. Sequenced: CD4+ T cells from PBMCs. This clonotype originated in a human donor in good health. The CDR3 is CASSQGGRRPYEQYF. The CDR3 DNA reads as TGTGCCAGCAGCCAAGGCGGAAGGCGTCCCTACGAGCAGTACTTC.